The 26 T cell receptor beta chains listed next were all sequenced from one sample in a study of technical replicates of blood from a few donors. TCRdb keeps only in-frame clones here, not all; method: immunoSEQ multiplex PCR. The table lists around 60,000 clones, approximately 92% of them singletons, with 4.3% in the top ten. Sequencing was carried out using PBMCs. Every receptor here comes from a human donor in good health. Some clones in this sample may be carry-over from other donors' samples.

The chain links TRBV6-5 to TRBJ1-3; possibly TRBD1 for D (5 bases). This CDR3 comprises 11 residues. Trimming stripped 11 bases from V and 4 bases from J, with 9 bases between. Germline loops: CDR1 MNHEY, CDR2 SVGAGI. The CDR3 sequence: CAAGVGNTIYF. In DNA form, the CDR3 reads TGTGCCGCGGGGGTCGGAAACACCATATATTTT.

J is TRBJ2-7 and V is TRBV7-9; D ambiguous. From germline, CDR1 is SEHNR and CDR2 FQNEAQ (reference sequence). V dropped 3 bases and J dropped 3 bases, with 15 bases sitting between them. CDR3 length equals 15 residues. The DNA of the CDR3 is TGTGCCAGCAGCTTGTCGACACCTTTTGGCTACGAGCAGTACTTC. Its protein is CASSLSTPFGYEQYF.

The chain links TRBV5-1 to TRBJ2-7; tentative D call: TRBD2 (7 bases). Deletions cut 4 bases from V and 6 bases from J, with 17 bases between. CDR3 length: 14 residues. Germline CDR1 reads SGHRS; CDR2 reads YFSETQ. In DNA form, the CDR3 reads TGCGCCAGCAGCGCGATGGGGGGGGGCCTCGAGCAGTACTTC. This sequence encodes CASSAMGGGLEQYF.

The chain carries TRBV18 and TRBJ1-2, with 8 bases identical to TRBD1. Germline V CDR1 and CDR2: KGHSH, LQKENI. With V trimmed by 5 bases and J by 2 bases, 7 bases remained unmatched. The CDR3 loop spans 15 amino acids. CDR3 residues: CASSLGTGPNYGYTF. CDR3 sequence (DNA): TGTGCCAGCTCATTAGGGACAGGTCCCAACTATGGCTACACCTTC.

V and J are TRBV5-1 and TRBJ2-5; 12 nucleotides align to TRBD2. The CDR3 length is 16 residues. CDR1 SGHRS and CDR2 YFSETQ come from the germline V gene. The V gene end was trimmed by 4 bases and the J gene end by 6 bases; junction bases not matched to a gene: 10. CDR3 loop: CASSPLAGGPQQTQYF. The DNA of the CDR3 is TGCGCCAGCAGCCCTCTAGCGGGGGGGCCTCAACAGACCCAGTACTTC. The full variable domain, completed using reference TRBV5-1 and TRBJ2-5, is KAGVTQTPRYLIKTRGQQVTLSCSPISGHRSVSWYQQTPGQGLQFLFEYFSETQRNKGNFPGRFSGRQFSNSRSEMNVSTLELGDSALYLCASSPLAGGPQQTQYFGPGTRLLVL.

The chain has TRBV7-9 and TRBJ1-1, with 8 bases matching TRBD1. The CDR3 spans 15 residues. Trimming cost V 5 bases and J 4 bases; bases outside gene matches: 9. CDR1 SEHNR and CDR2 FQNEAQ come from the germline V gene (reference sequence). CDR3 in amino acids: CASSPPRTGFTEAFF. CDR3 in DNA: TGTGCCAGCAGCCCACCCCGGACAGGGTTCACTGAAGCTTTCTTT.

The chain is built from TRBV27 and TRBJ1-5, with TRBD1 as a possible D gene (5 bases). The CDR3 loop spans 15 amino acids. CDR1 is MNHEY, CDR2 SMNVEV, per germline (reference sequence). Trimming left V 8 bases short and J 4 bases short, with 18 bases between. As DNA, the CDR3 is TGTGCCAGCCGCCGACGGGTAGGGGAAAATCAGCCCCAGCATTTT. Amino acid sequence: CASRRRVGENQPQHF.

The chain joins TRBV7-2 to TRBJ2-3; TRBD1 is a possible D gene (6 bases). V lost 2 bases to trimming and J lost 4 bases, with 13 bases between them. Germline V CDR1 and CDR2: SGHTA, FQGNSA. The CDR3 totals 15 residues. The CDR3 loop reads CASSLWPRGADTQYF. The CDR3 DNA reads TGTGCCAGCAGCTTATGGCCCAGGGGCGCAGATACGCAGTATTTT.

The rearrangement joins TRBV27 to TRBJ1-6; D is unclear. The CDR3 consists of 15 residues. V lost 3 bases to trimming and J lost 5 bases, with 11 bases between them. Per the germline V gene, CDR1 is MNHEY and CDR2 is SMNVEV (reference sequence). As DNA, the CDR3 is TGTGCCAGCAGTTTCTTGGCGGGCGATAATTCACCCCTCCACTTT. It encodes CASSFLAGDNSPLHF.

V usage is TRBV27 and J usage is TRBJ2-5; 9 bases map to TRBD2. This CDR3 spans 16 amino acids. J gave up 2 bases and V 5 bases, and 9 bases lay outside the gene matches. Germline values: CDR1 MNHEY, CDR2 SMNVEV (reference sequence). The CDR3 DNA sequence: TGTGCCAGCAGTATTCATAGCGGGAGTAAGCAAGAGACCCAGTACTTC. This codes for CASSIHSGSKQETQYF.

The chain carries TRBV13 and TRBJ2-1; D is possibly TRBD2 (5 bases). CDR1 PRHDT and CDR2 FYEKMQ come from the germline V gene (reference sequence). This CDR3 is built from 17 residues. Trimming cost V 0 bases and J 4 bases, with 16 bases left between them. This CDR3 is CASSLGLTGNGYNEQFF. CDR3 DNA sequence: TGTGCCAGCAGCTTAGGCCTAACGGGGAACGGTTACAATGAGCAGTTCTTC.

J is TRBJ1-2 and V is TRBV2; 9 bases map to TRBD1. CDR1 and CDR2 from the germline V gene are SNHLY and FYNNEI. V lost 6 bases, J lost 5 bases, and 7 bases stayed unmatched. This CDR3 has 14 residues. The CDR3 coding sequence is TGTGCCAGCAGGATGGGACAGGGCCGGTATGGCTACACCTTC. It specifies CASRMGQGRYGYTF.

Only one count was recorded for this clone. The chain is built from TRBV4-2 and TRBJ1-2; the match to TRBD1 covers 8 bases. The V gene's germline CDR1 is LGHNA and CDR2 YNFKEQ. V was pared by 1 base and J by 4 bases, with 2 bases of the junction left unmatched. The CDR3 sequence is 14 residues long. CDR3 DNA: TGTGCCAGCAGCCAAGGACAGGGGCCCTATGGCTACACCTTC. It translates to CASSQGQGPYGYTF.

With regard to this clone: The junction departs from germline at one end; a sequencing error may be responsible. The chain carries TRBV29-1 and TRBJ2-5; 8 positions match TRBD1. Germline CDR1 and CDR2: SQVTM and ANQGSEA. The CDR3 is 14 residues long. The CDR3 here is CSAEGTGWGETQYF. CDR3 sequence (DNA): TGCAGCGCTGAAGGGACAGGCTGGGGGGAGACCCAGTACTTC. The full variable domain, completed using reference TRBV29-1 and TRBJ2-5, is SAVISQKPSRDICQRGTSLTIQCQVDSQVTMMFWYRQQPGQSLTLIATANQGSEATYESGFVIDKFPISRPNLTFSTLTVSNMSPEDSSIYLCSAEGTGWGETQYFGPGTRLLVL.

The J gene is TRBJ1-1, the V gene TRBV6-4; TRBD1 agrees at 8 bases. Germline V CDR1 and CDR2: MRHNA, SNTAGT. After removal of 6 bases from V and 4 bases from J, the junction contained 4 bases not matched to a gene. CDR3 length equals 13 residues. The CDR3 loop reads CASRGQGGTEAFF. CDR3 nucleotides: TGTGCCAGCAGAGGACAGGGAGGCACTGAAGCTTTCTTT.

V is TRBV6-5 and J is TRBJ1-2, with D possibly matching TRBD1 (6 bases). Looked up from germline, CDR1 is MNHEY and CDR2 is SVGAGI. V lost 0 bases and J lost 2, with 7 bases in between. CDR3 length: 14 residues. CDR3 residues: CASSYSGQNYGYTF. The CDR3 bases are TGTGCCAGCAGTTACTCAGGACAGAACTATGGCTACACCTTC.

CDR3 bases: TGTGCCAGCAGCTCGTGGGGGGGAGCTAGCACAGATACGCAGTATTTT. It codes for CASSSWGGASTDTQYF. The chain has TRBV4-2 and TRBJ2-3, with TRBD2 matching 7 bases. Trimming cost V 5 bases and J 0 bases; bases outside gene matches: 8. Germline V gene data show CDR1 as LGHNA and CDR2 as YNFKEQ. The CDR3 runs to 16 residues.

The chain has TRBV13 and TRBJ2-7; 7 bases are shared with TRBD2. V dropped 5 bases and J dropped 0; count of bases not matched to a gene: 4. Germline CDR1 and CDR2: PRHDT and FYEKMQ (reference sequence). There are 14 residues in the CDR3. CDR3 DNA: TGTGCCAGCAGCCTCTGGACTAGCTCCTACGAGCAGTACTTC. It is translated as CASSLWTSSYEQYF.

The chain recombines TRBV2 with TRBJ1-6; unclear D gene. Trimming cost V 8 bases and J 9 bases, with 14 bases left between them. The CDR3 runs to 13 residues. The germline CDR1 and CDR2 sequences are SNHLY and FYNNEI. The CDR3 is CASGPGGGSPLHF. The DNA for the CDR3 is TGTGCCAGCGGACCGGGAGGTGGTTCACCCCTCCACTTT. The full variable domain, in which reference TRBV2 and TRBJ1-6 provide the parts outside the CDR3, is EPEVTQTPSHQVTQMGQEVILRCVPISNHLYFYWYRQILGQKVEFLVSFYNNEISEKSEIFDDQFSVERPDGSNFTLKIRSTKLEDSAMYFCASGPGGGSPLHFGNGTRLTVT.

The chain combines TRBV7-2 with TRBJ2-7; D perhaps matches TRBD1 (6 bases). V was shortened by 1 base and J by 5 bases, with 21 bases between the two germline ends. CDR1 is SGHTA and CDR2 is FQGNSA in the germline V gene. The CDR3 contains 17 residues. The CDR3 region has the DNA TGTGCCAGCAGCTTAGTCGGCGGACAGATCGTAATCCACGAGCAGTACTTC. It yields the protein CASSLVGGQIVIHEQYF.

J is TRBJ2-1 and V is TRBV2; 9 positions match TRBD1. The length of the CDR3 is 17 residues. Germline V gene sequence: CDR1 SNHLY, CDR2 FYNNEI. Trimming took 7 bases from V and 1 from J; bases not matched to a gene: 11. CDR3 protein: CASIFGTGLSSYNEQFF. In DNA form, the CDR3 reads TGTGCCAGCATCTTTGGGACAGGGCTGAGTTCCTACAATGAGCAGTTCTTC.

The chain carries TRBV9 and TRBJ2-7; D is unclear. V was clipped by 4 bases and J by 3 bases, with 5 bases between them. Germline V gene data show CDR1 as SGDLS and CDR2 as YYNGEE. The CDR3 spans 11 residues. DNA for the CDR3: TGTGCCAGCAGCTCGGGCTACGAGCAGTACTTC. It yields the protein CASSSGYEQYF.

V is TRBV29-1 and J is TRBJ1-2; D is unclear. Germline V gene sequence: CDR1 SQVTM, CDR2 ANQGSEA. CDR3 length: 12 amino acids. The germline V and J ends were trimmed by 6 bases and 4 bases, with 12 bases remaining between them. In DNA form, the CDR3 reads TGCAGCGTGCTAGGTAATAGCTATGGCTACACCTTC. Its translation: CSVLGNSYGYTF.

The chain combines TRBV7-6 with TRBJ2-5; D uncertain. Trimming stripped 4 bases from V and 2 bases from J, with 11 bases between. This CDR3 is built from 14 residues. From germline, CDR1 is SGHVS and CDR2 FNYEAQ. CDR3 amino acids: CASSSVLTQETQYF. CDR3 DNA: TGTGCCAGCAGCTCGGTCTTGACACAAGAGACCCAGTACTTC.

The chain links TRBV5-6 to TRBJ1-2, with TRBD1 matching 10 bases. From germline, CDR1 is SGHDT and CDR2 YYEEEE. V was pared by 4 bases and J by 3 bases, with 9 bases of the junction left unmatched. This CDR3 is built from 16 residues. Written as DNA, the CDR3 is TGTGCCAGCAGCCGAACGGGACAGGGGTATGACTATGGCTACACCTTC. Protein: CASSRTGQGYDYGYTF. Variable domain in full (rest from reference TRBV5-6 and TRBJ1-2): DAGVTQSPTHLIKTRGQQVTLRCSPKSGHDTVSWYQQALGQGPQFIFQYYEEEERQRGNFPDRFSGHQFPNYSSELNVNALLLGDSALYLCASSRTGQGYDYGYTFGSGTRLTVV.

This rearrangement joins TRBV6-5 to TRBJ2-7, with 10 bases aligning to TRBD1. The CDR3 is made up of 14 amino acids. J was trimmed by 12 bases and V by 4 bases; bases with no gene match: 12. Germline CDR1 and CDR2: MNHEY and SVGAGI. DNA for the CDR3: TGTGCCAGCAGTTCCAACTCGGACAGGGGGGTTCGGTACTTC. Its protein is CASSSNSDRGVRYF.